The clone carrying this T cell receptor beta chain was seen more than once but under ten times. This sample is part of a study of OX40 agonist ivuxolimab in advanced cancers. The CDR3 has 14 amino acids. V lost 8 bases, J lost 5 bases, and 16 bases lay in between. CDR1 and CDR2 (germline): LNHDA, SQIVND (reference sequence). Sequencing used immunoSEQ multiplex PCR; TCRdb keeps in-frame clones, though not all of them. The sample consists of some 48,000 clones, about 81% of them appearing once. The receptor's source is an adult with an advanced solid tumor such as melanoma, head and neck, liver or kidney cancer. This specimen consisted of CD4+ or CD8+ T cells sorted from blood, obtained in a trial of the OX40 agonist ivuxolimab. V gene TRBV19 combines with J gene TRBJ2-1; D could derive from TRBD1 or TRBD2 (6 bases each). Here the CDR3 reads CASDDRRTNNEQFF. The CDR3 bases are TGTGCCAGTGATGACAGGAGGACTAACAATGAGCAGTTCTTC.